This paragraph covers one T cell receptor beta chain sequence. This sample stems from a study of blood T cell repertoires in COVID-19. Study-level background: Acute and convalescent COVID-19 samples came from the United States, Italy and Spain. The analysed material was cDNA or gDNA that came from T cells, B-cell-depleted T cells, or PBMCs.

In the original workflow: Amplification of reference gene primers provided the estimated nucleated cell counts. Sequencing was performed with immunoSEQ multiplex PCR; in TCRdb, only in-frame clones are kept and a portion is missing. V and J calls and clone size are given by that table; D and trimming were obtained from the DNA. The table lists 250,000 to 350,000 clones, roughly 84% of them singletons. While infection was still active, Seattle patients were enrolled and then followed longitudinally. The length of the CDR3 is 11 residues. Germline CDR1 SNHLY, CDR2 FYNNEI. Trimming removed 10 bases from V and 6 bases from J, with 12 bases in between.

J is TRBJ1-1 and V is TRBV2; no definite D call. This receptor was taken from a human donor with COVID-19, enrolled during active disease. The donor label of this sample is uncertain. Sequenced input: peripheral blood. CDR3 amino acids: CATIKASEAFF. The CDR3 DNA follows: TGTGCCACCATAAAAGCTTCTGAAGCTTTCTTT.